Presented here are 13 T cell receptor beta chains from one specimen sequenced in a study of blood T cell repertoires in COVID-19. Using immunoSEQ multiplex PCR, the repertoire was profiled, and TCRdb retains in-frame clones only, with some absent. The profile shows hundreds of thousands of clones, about nine tenths of them singletons. The source material was PBMCs or T cells enriched from blood (not recorded which). These receptors were collected from a woman aged 45-65 years who had recovered from COVID-19.

The chain is built from TRBV7-9 and TRBJ2-1, with TRBD2 identical over 7 bases. V lost 3 bases to trimming and J lost 1 base; unmatched junction nucleotides: 9. Germline-derived CDR1 and CDR2 are SEHNR and FQNEAQ (reference sequence). There are 17 residues in the CDR3. This CDR3 reads CASSFQTSSRSYNEQFF. CDR3 nucleotide sequence: TGTGCCAGCAGCTTTCAGACTAGCTCACGTTCCTACAATGAGCAGTTCTTC.

Remarks on this clone: A read error may produce the germline difference seen at one junction end. This rearrangement joins TRBV29-1 to TRBJ1-1; 10 nucleotides agree with TRBD1. This CDR3 contains 16 residues. Looked up from germline, CDR1 is SQVTM and CDR2 is ANQGSEA. As DNA, the CDR3 is TGCAGCGTTGAGCCGGGACAGGGGTCGCTGAAGACTGAAGCTTTCTTT. Amino acid sequence: CSVEPGQGSLKTEAFF.

The gene calls are TRBV14 and TRBJ1-2; D possibly corresponds to TRBD1 (5 bases). V was cut by 4 bases and J by 13 bases, with 16 bases left in between. This CDR3 has 12 residues. Germline V gene sequence: CDR1 SGHDN, CDR2 FVKESK. The CDR3 nucleotides are TGTGCCAGCAGCCGGGCAGGGAAGACCCTCACCTTC. As protein: CASSRAGKTLTF.

The chain recombines TRBV30 with TRBJ2-6, with a tentative D call TRBD2 (5 bases). CDR1 is GTSNPN and CDR2 is SVGIG in the germline V gene (reference sequence). V lost 0 bases and J 2 bases, leaving 8 bases between the germline ends. The CDR3 has 15 amino acids. CDR3 in DNA: TGTGCCTGGAGTGTTCGAGGGACTGGGGCCAACGTCCTGACTTTC. Protein sequence: CAWSVRGTGANVLTF.

The rearrangement links TRBV19 to TRBJ1-1, with TRBD1 as a possible D gene (5 bases). V lost 3 bases to trimming and J lost 4 bases, with 9 bases between them. The CDR3 runs 13 residues. CDR1 and CDR2 (germline): LNHDA, SQIVND (reference sequence). The CDR3, as DNA: TGTGCCAGTAGTATGAGGAGGGGCACTGAAGCTTTCTTT. Translation: CASSMRRGTEAFF. The whole variable domain, remainder taken from reference TRBV19 and TRBJ1-1, is DGGITQSPKYLFRKEGQNVTLSCEQNLNHDAMYWYRQDPGQGLRLIYYSQIVNDFQKGDIAEGYSVSREKKESFPLTVTSAQKNPTAFYLCASSMRRGTEAFFGQGTRLTVV.

CDR3: CASSPDRGGYNEQFF. The CDR3 DNA is TGCGCCAGCAGCCCGGACAGGGGCGGCTACAATGAGCAGTTCTTC. This rearrangement joins TRBV5-1 to TRBJ2-1, with TRBD1 matching 9 bases. The J segment lost 3 bases and the V segment lost 4 bases, leaving 5 bases of the junction unmatched. The CDR3 extends over 15 amino acids. Per germline, CDR1 SGHRS and CDR2 YFSETQ.

The chain has TRBV6-5 and TRBJ2-1, with 7 nucleotides matching TRBD1. Germline V gene sequence: CDR1 MNHEY, CDR2 SVGAGI. The CDR3 totals 15 residues. Trimming took 4 bases from V and 10 from J; bases not matched to a gene: 13. CDR3 sequence: CASSSSATGPSEQFF. In DNA, the CDR3 is TGTGCCAGCAGTTCCTCCGCGACAGGGCCTAGCGAGCAGTTCTTC.

V and J are TRBV7-9 and TRBJ1-5; D not resolved. This CDR3 comprises 15 residues. Germline V gene sequence: CDR1 SEHNR, CDR2 FQNEAQ (reference sequence). The ends were cut back, 1 base at V and 5 bases at J, with 12 bases in the middle. CDR3 sequence (DNA): TGTGCCAGCAGCTTAGACGGGAAGGGCCATCAGCCCCAGCATTTT. This translates into CASSLDGKGHQPQHF. Full variable domain (rest looked up from reference TRBV7-9 and TRBJ1-5): DTGVSQNPRHKITKRGQNVTFRCDPISEHNRLYWYRQTLGQGPEFLTYFQNEAQLEKSRLLSDRFSAERPKGSFSTLEIQRTEQGDSAMYLCASSLDGKGHQPQHFGDGTRLSIL.

The chain joins TRBV7-2 to TRBJ1-4; D remains ambiguous. Trimming removed 5 bases at V and 8 bases at J, with 18 bases between. The CDR3 is 15 amino acids. CDR1 and CDR2 (germline): SGHTA, FQGNSA. CDR3: CASSPDWRDREKLFF. The CDR3 DNA reads TGTGCCAGCAGCCCCGACTGGAGGGATCGAGAAAAACTGTTTTTT. Variable domain in full (rest from reference TRBV7-2 and TRBJ1-4): GAGVSQSPSNKVTEKGKDVELRCDPISGHTALYWYRQSLGQGLEFLIYFQGNSAPDKSGLPSDRFSAERTGGSVSTLTIQRTQQEDSAVYLCASSPDWRDREKLFFGSGTQLSVL.

The chain employs TRBV7-9 and TRBJ2-7; D may be TRBD1 (6 bases). The CDR3 is made up of 14 amino acids. Trimming shortened V by 2 bases and J by 4 bases, and 12 bases separated the two germline ends. In germline, CDR1 is SEHNR, CDR2 FQNEAQ (reference sequence). DNA for the CDR3: TGTGCCAGCAGCTTACCCCAGGGGCGATACGAGCAGTACTTC. Protein: CASSLPQGRYEQYF.

This chain joins TRBV6-6 and TRBJ2-7, with 9 bases lining up with TRBD1. The CDR3 runs to 14 residues. Germline CDR1 reads MNHNY; CDR2 reads SVGAGI (reference sequence). V lost 6 bases, J lost 5 bases, and 8 bases stayed unmatched. Here the CDR3 DNA reads TGTGCCAGCAGCACCGGGACAGGGAGAAACGAGCAGTACTTC. It is translated as CASSTGTGRNEQYF.

The chain recombines TRBV7-9 with TRBJ1-4; TRBD1 aligns across 9 bases. This CDR3 is 18 amino acids long. The germline CDR1 and CDR2 sequences are SEHNR and FQNEAQ (reference sequence). Trimming took 3 bases from V and 0 from J; bases not matched to a gene: 8. Written as DNA, the CDR3 is TGTGCCAGCAGCTTCCGGACAGGGGTCTTTGCAACTAATGAAAAACTGTTTTTT. Translation gives CASSFRTGVFATNEKLFF.

Only a few counts were recorded for this clone. V usage is TRBV5-1 and J usage is TRBJ2-3; TRBD2 agrees at 7 bases. Germline V lookup: CDR1 SGHRS, CDR2 YFSETQ. This CDR3 is built from 16 residues. V was pared by 2 bases and J by 1 base, with 7 bases of the junction left unmatched. Written as DNA, the CDR3 is TGCGCCAGCAGCTTTGAAACTAGCGTAGGCACAGATACGCAGTATTTT. Its translation is CASSFETSVGTDTQYF.